The next 10 T cell receptor beta chains were all read from a single sample in a study of T cells in Graves' hyperthyroidism and ophthalmopathy. TCR beta CDR3 regions were amplified from RNA transcripts. Researchers ran a first-round RT-PCR on the TCR CDR3 using the HTBI primer set. Each CDR3 protein is one row after TCRdb ran MiXCR on the multiplex PCR reads. The table records 300,000 to 450,000 distinct CDR3 sequences, more than 20% of them present only once. The sample consisted of blood. Receptor source: a man aged 45 to 65 with Graves' hyperthyroidism.

This clonotype was recorded a few times. This rearrangement joins TRBV6-1 to TRBJ1-5; a possible D gene is TRBD1 (6 bases). V dropped 6 bases and J dropped 6 bases, with 12 bases sitting between them. CDR1 and CDR2 from the germline V gene are MNHNS and SASEGT. The CDR3 extends over 13 amino acids. CDR3 sequence (DNA): TGTGCCAGCAGACAGGGTTACAGTCAGCCCCAGCATTTT. It specifies CASRQGYSQPQHF.

This clonotype came up many times. The rearrangement links TRBV28 to TRBJ1-1, with TRBD1 as a possible D gene (6 bases). Germline lookup yields CDR1 MDHEN and CDR2 SYDVKM. Trimming cost V 5 bases and J 2 bases, with 21 bases left between them. The CDR3 length is 17 residues. CDR3 in amino acids: CASSVGGAFMSNTEAFF. The CDR3 DNA follows: TGTGCCAGCAGTGTGGGGGGGGCTTTCATGAGCAACACTGAAGCTTTCTTT.

For this clonotype: One end of the junction varies from germline; a read error may be responsible. V is TRBV7-2 and J is TRBJ2-5, with TRBD2 matching over 9 bases. Germline V lookup: CDR1 SGHTA, CDR2 FQGNSA. The CDR3 is made up of 16 amino acids. The CDR3 DNA sequence: TGCGCCAGCAGCCAAGATCGATTAGCGGGAGACGAGACCCAGTACTTC. It is translated as CASSQDRLAGDETQYF.

This rearrangement joins TRBV2 to TRBJ2-3, with 8 bases lining up with TRBD1. Trimming removed 8 bases from V and 3 bases from J; junction bases left unmatched: 4. CDR1 and CDR2 (germline): SNHLY, FYNNEI. This CDR3 is 13 amino acids long. CDR3 coding DNA: TGTGCCAGCCGAGGACAGGGTACAGATACGCAGTATTTT. Translation gives CASRGQGTDTQYF.

This clonotype was seen at least ten times. The chain is built from TRBV3-1 and TRBJ2-7, with 8 bases identical to TRBD2. J was trimmed by 4 bases and V by 4 bases; bases with no gene match: 6. This CDR3 is 14 amino acids long. Germline CDR1 LGHDT, CDR2 YNNKEL (reference sequence). In DNA form, the CDR3 reads TGTGCCAGCAGCCTAGGGCGGGAGGATTACGAGCAGTACTTC. This codes for CASSLGREDYEQYF.

The V and J genes are TRBV29-1 and TRBJ1-2; 9 bases fit TRBD1. With 6 bases clipped from V and 4 bases from J, the junction kept 9 bases outside the gene matches. The CDR3 extends over 14 amino acids. The germline gives CDR1 SQVTM, CDR2 ANQGSEA. CDR3 in DNA: TGCAGCGTGCCGGACAGGGGAGGTAGCTATGGCTACACCTTC. Translating gives CSVPDRGGSYGYTF. Drawing the rest from reference TRBV29-1 and TRBJ1-2, the complete variable domain is SAVISQKPSRDICQRGTSLTIQCQVDSQVTMMFWYRQQPGQSLTLIATANQGSEATYESGFVIDKFPISRPNLTFSTLTVSNMSPEDSSIYLCSVPDRGGSYGYTFGSGTRLTVV.

The sample holds many counts of this clonotype. The chain uses TRBV6-1 and TRBJ2-7, with D possibly TRBD2 on 6 matching bases. Germline V lookup: CDR1 MNHNS, CDR2 SASEGT. The V gene lost 4 bases and the J gene lost 0 bases, with 10 bases spanning the gap. The CDR3 consists of 14 residues. Here the CDR3 DNA reads TGTGCCAGCAGTGTCGGCGGGAACTCCTACGAGCAGTACTTC. Translation: CASSVGGNSYEQYF.

The V and J genes are TRBV2 and TRBJ2-7, with D unresolved. This CDR3 has 11 residues. V was trimmed by 7 bases and J by 6 bases, leaving 10 bases between them. From germline, CDR1 is SNHLY and CDR2 FYNNEI. This CDR3 reads CASKRSGEQYF. Written as DNA, the CDR3 is TGTGCCAGCAAGAGGTCGGGCGAGCAGTACTTC.

The table lists this clonotype with a count of one. This sequence joins TRBV29-1 and TRBJ2-4, with D possibly being TRBD2 (6 bases). The germline V gene encodes CDR1 SQVTM and CDR2 ANQGSEA. V shed 3 bases and J shed 0 bases, with 15 bases lying between them. The CDR3 contains 16 residues. This chain's CDR3 is CSVEPAGSLAKNIQYF. The CDR3 bases are TGCAGCGTTGAGCCGGCCGGGAGCCTAGCCAAAAACATTCAGTACTTC.

This clonotype appeared a single time. The chain employs TRBV12-3 or TRBV12-4 and TRBJ2-1; TRBD2 agrees at 11 bases. With V trimmed by 5 bases and J by 8 bases, 8 bases remained unmatched. The CDR3 extends over 15 amino acids. The CDR3 DNA is TGTGCCAGCAGTCGATGGACTAGCGGGTGGGATGAGCAGTTCTTC. Protein sequence: CASSRWTSGWDEQFF.